The 12 T cell receptor beta chains listed next were all sequenced from one sample in a study of cytomegalovirus exposure and HLA in healthy donors (dated by TCRdb to between 2016 and 2019). The receptor library was made with the immunoSEQ multiplex PCR assay. For the multiplex PCR, a mixture combining 60 forward primers for TCR Vbeta segments and 13 reverse primers for TCR Jbeta segments was used. Imported from immuneACCESS, the table was reduced by TCRdb to in-frame sequences with V and J called. These copies leave out some clones; in studies compared against another copy, an unresolved V gene accounts for under half, and the cause of the remainder is not known. This sample lists fewer than 120,000 clones; approximately 83% were detected once. Of the sample, more than 1.5% falls within the top ten clones. The specimen was PBMCs. The receptors shown here come from a man in his forties in good health and CMV-seronegative.

This chain links TRBV4-1 with TRBJ2-2; D gene ambiguous. In germline, CDR1 is MGHRA, CDR2 YSYEKL. The CDR3 sequence is 14 residues long. The V end lost 1 base, the J end lost 2 bases, and 5 bases lay between the germline ends. CDR3 region: CASSQGLNTGELFF. CDR3 DNA: TGCGCCAGCAGCCAAGGGCTCAACACCGGGGAGCTGTTTTTT.

The V and J genes are TRBV6-5 and TRBJ2-7; weak D call: TRBD1 (6 bases). Germline lookup yields CDR1 MNHEY and CDR2 SVGAGI. This CDR3 spans 13 amino acids. Trimming cost V 6 bases and J 2 bases, with 11 bases left between them. Here the CDR3 reads CASSRGRTYEQYF. The CDR3 DNA follows: TGTGCCAGCAGCAGGGGACGGACCTACGAGCAGTACTTC.

This clone was counted a single time. This rearrangement joins TRBV29-1 to TRBJ2-2; no definite D call. The CDR3 runs to 15 residues. V gave up 4 bases and J gave up 0 bases, with 12 bases separating them. The germline gives CDR1 SQVTM, CDR2 ANQGSEA. The CDR3 nucleotides read TGCAGCGTTGTCGGAGCCCAGTCGAACACCGGGGAGCTGTTTTTT. Translating gives CSVVGAQSNTGELFF.

This rearrangement joins TRBV2 to TRBJ2-5; TRBD2 matches at 9 bases. With 6 bases clipped from V and 4 bases from J, the junction kept 9 bases outside the gene matches. Germline lookup yields CDR1 SNHLY and CDR2 FYNNEI. The CDR3 is 15 residues long. CDR3 amino acids: CASRRTSAGPETQYF. The CDR3 region has the DNA TGTGCCAGCAGGCGGACTAGCGCGGGCCCAGAGACCCAGTACTTC.

This clone was observed a few times. This chain connects TRBV13 to TRBJ2-3; 7 bases match TRBD1. The CDR3 runs to 16 residues. V lost 6 bases, J lost 1 base, and 10 bases stayed unmatched. The germline gives CDR1 PRHDT, CDR2 FYEKMQ (reference sequence). CDR3 region: CASRPTGATGTDTQYF. The CDR3 DNA sequence: TGTGCCAGCAGACCTACAGGGGCGACCGGCACAGATACGCAGTATTTT.

The chain recombines TRBV11-2 with TRBJ2-1; D gene uncertain. The CDR3 has 12 amino acids. Germline values: CDR1 SGHAT, CDR2 FQNNGV. V was trimmed by 5 bases and J by 6 bases, leaving 8 bases between them. CDR3: CASSRTRNEQFF. The CDR3 bases are TGTGCCAGCAGCCGTACACGCAATGAGCAGTTCTTC.

The chain employs TRBV5-1 and TRBJ2-1; 13 nucleotides line up with TRBD2. This CDR3 is 16 amino acids long. The V gene's germline CDR1 is SGHRS and CDR2 YFSETQ. V lost 2 bases and J lost 7; bases outside the gene matches: 6. The CDR3 DNA reads as TGCGCCAGCAGCTTCAGACTAGCGGGGGGCTCAAATGAGCAGTTCTTC. Amino acid sequence: CASSFRLAGGSNEQFF.

The rearrangement uses TRBV6-6 and TRBJ1-4; the D gene is possibly TRBD1 (6 bases). The CDR3 consists of 15 residues. The germline CDR1 and CDR2 sequences are MNHNY and SVGAGI (reference sequence). Deletions cut 4 bases from V and 6 bases from J, with 15 bases between. The CDR3 reads CASSLRVQGDEKLFF. CDR3 bases: TGTGCCAGCAGTTTGAGGGTACAGGGAGATGAAAAACTGTTTTTT.

The CDR3: CASARGDNEKLFF. The CDR3 nucleotides are TGTGCCAGCGCCCGGGGGGATAATGAAAAACTGTTTTTT. The chain has TRBV18 and TRBJ1-4; D may be TRBD1 (5 bases). The length of the CDR3 is 13 residues. The germline CDR1 and CDR2 sequences are KGHSH and LQKENI. The V end lost 8 bases, the J end lost 4 bases, and 11 bases lay between the germline ends.

The CDR3 coding sequence is TGTGCCAGCAGTCCATCAGACATGGGCTATGGCTACACCTTC. As protein: CASSPSDMGYGYTF. V is TRBV6-4 and J is TRBJ1-2; D is unclear. The CDR3 totals 14 residues. CDR1 and CDR2 from the germline V gene are MRHNA and SNTAGT. V was pared by 5 bases and J by 4 bases, with 14 bases between.

The chain employs TRBV5-6 and TRBJ2-4, with D possibly TRBD2 on 6 matching bases. This CDR3 has 13 residues. Germline CDR1 SGHDT, CDR2 YYEEEE. V lost 1 base, J lost 6 bases, and 8 bases lay in between. CDR3 coding DNA: TGTGCCAGCAGCTTGTGGGGGGTAAACATTCAGTACTTC. It encodes CASSLWGVNIQYF.

V gene TRBV6-1 combines with J gene TRBJ1-4; a weak D match, TRBD1 (6 bases). Germline assignment: CDR1 MNHNS and CDR2 SASEGT. Trimming stripped 6 bases from V and 5 bases from J, with 16 bases between. The length of the CDR3 is 15 residues. CDR3 sequence: CASSQLTGGNEKLFF. CDR3 DNA: TGTGCCAGCAGCCAACTGACAGGCGGCAATGAAAAACTGTTTTTT.